What follows are 5 T cell receptor beta chains derived from one specimen sequenced in a study. From the 5' RACE reads, TCRdb called clonotypes with MiXCR, one entry per CDR3 protein. This sample has about 11,000 distinct CDR3 sequences, with 15% to 20% found just once. The sorted Tregs were CD4+CD25+CD127-/low cells. Sequencing was performed on Tregs sorted from a lymph node. The source is a female donor with breast cancer.

This clonotype has ten or more counts. This chain links TRBV25-1 with TRBJ1-2; D gene unclear. V was cut by 3 bases and J by 4 bases, with 6 bases left in between. The CDR3 is 12 residues long. CDR1 is MGHDK, CDR2 SYGVNS, per germline. The CDR3 coding sequence is TGTGCCAGCAGTGACAGCCGCTATGGCTACACCTTC. Protein: CASSDSRYGYTF.

Worth noting for this clonotype: With a much larger clone just one base away, this may be a read error. V is TRBV29-1 and J is TRBJ2-1, with D unclear. CDR3 length: 13 amino acids. Looked up from germline, CDR1 is SQVTM and CDR2 is ANQGSEA. Trimming cost V 4 bases and J 7 bases, with 14 bases left between them. DNA of the CDR3: TGCAGCGTTGTAGATCCGCCTCGGAATGAGCAGTTCTTC. Amino acids: CSVVDPPRNEQFF.

By share, this clonotype counts as medium-sized. This chain uses TRBV11-2 with TRBJ2-7, with D possibly being TRBD1 or TRBD2 (6 bases each). Germline assignment: CDR1 SGHAT and CDR2 FQNNGV. V was cut by 5 bases and J by 3 bases, with 23 bases left in between. This CDR3 comprises 17 residues. Written as DNA, the CDR3 is TGTGCCAGCAGCCTCCGGGCACAGGGTACGGGGGACTACGAGCAGTACTTC. Translating gives CASSLRAQGTGDYEQYF.

In this sample, this clonotype turned up many times. The chain has TRBV25-1 and TRBJ1-3; no reliable D call. Germline lookup yields CDR1 MGHDK and CDR2 SYGVNS. The V end lost 7 bases, the J end lost 0 bases, and 1 base lay between the germline ends. The CDR3 is 11 residues long. The CDR3 is CASNSGNTIYF. The CDR3, as DNA: TGTGCCAGCAACTCTGGAAACACCATATATTTT.

The chain recombines TRBV7-2 with TRBJ2-5; D is unclear. Germline CDR1 reads SGHTA; CDR2 reads FQGNSA. Trimming stripped 8 bases from V and 2 bases from J, with 12 bases between. This CDR3 has 13 residues. CDR3 sequence (DNA): TGTGCCAGCGGCCAAGTAAGACAAGAGACCCAGTACTTC. This encodes CASGQVRQETQYF.